This T cell receptor beta chain comes out of a study of OX40 agonist ivuxolimab in advanced cancers. After removal of 3 bases from V and 7 bases from J, the junction contained 10 bases not matched to a gene. This CDR3 contains 17 residues. Germline CDR1 ENHRY, CDR2 SYGVKD. Repertoires were generated with immunoSEQ multiplex PCR, while TCRdb's copy carries only in-frame clones and drops some. The profile covers 90,000 to 95,000 clones, with about 87% appearing a single time and more than 4% taken by the ten largest. This receptor was obtained from an adult with an advanced solid tumor such as melanoma, head and neck, liver or kidney cancer. The chain carries TRBV10-3 and TRBJ2-1; 12 positions agree with TRBD2. The specimen comprised CD4+ or CD8+ T cells sorted from blood, sampled in a trial of the OX40 agonist ivuxolimab. The CDR3 DNA sequence: TGTGCCATCAGTGACGCCACTAGCGGGAGGTCGGGTAATGAGCAGTTCTTC. Translation gives CAISDATSGRSGNEQFF.